Given below is one T cell receptor (beta chain) in context. This CDR3 has 15 amino acids. V lost 4 bases and J lost 5; bases outside the gene matches: 5. CDR1 is LGHDT, CDR2 YNNKEL, per germline (reference sequence). This sample stems from a study of blood T cell repertoires in COVID-19. Looking at the study overall: Sources were T cells, B-cell-depleted T cells, or PBMCs; the material itself was cDNA or gDNA.

Per the authors' pipeline: Amplification from reference gene primers served as the basis for estimated nucleated cell counts. Libraries were prepared by immunoSEQ multiplex PCR; TCRdb keeps only in-frame clonotypes and omits some of them. For V, J and clone size, that table is used; D and trimming come from the DNA. The repertoire has 300,000 to 450,000 clones, 85% to 90% of them found once; the top ten carry about 1%. This TCR was sampled from a man in his late teens or twenties who had recovered from COVID-19. The specimen was PBMCs or T cells enriched from blood (not recorded which). The rearrangement joins TRBV3-1 (or the pseudogene TRBV3-2) to TRBJ2-1; 10 nucleotides line up with TRBD2. The CDR3 loop reads CASSLLAGAHNEQFF. The CDR3 DNA reads TGTGCCAGCAGCCTGCTAGCGGGAGCGCACAATGAGCAGTTCTTC.